The T cell receptor beta chain under discussion was sequenced for a study of identical twins. Whole-study findings and limits: Within beta out-of-frame sequences, the excess sharing observed between twins was weaker.

This clonotype was counted a few times. Its antigen is unknown. From the 5' RACE reads, TCRdb called clonotypes with MiXCR, one entry per CDR3 protein. The table shows roughly 720,000 distinct CDR3 sequences, with around a sixth occurring only once. This sample was shared with a second study, whose subject was T cells expressing NK-cell markers. That source reports: Source material for TCR beta repertoires consisted of sorted CD3+CD56+NKG2C+, CD3+CD56+NKG2C- and CD3+CD56-NKG2C+ T cells. Nothing established the HCMV specificity of expanded NKG2C+ T cell clones.

The sequence came from a woman younger than 30 in good health. The sequencing sample was made of PBMCs.

The CDR3 spells CASSFLVTGYNEQFF. The CDR3 DNA reads as TGTGCCAGCAGCTTTCTCGTTACAGGCTACAATGAGCAGTTCTTC. The gene calls are TRBV7-2 and TRBJ2-1; D is perhaps TRBD1 (5 bases). CDR3 size: 15 residues. Germline values: CDR1 SGHTA, CDR2 FQGNSA. Trimming took off 3 bases at V and 3 bases at J, with 12 bases between the two ends.